The clone carrying this T cell receptor beta chain was observed at least ten times. This sample is drawn from a study of molecular identifiers for immune sequencing clone quantification. Via MiXCR, TCRdb re-called the PCR reads, giving one row per CDR3 protein. The sample consists of roughly 90,000 distinct CDR3 sequences, roughly 19% of them appearing once. The CDR3 has 16 residues. Trimming at V came to 3 bases and at J to 5 bases, leaving 9 bases not matched to a gene. The V gene's germline CDR1 is LGHNA and CDR2 YNFKEQ. This TCR derives from a human donor in good health. Some libraries in this study had Jurkat cell RNA spiked in. Sequencing input: naive CD8+ T cells from blood, with Jurkat cell RNA spiked in. The subset here: FACS-sorted CD8+CD4-CCR7+CD45RA+ naive T cells. V and J are TRBV4-2 and TRBJ1-2, with 10 bases fitting TRBD1. CDR3 amino acids: CASSHTGQGTRYGYTF. Here the CDR3 DNA reads TGTGCCAGCAGCCACACGGGACAGGGGACTAGATATGGCTACACCTTC.